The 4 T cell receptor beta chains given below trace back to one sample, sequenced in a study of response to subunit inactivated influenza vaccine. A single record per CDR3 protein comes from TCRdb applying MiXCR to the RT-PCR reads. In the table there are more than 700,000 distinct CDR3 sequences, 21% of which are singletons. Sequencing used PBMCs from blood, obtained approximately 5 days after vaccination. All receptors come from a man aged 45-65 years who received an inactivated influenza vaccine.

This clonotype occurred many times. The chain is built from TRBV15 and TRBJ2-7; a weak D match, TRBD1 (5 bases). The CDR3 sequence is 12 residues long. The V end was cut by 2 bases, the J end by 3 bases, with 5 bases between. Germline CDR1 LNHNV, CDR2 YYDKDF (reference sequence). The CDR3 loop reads CATSRQGYEQYF. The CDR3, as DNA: TGTGCCACCAGCAGACAGGGCTACGAGCAGTACTTC.

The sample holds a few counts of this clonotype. Here the CDR3 reads CASVRTGTKGEQFF. Here the CDR3 DNA reads TGTGCCAGTGTCAGGACAGGGACGAAGGGTGAGCAGTTCTTC. The chain employs TRBV19 and TRBJ2-1; TRBD1 matches 8 bases. The J segment lost 9 bases and the V segment lost 8 bases, leaving 12 bases of the junction unmatched. Germline CDR1 LNHDA, CDR2 SQIVND (reference sequence). The CDR3 has 14 amino acids.

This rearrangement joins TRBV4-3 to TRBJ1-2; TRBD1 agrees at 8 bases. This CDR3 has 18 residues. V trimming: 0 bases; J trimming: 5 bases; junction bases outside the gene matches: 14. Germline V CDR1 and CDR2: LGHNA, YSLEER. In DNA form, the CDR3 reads TGCGCCAGCAGCCAAGAAGGATTTGGACTACAGGGGGAATATGGCTACACCTTC. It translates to CASSQEGFGLQGEYGYTF.

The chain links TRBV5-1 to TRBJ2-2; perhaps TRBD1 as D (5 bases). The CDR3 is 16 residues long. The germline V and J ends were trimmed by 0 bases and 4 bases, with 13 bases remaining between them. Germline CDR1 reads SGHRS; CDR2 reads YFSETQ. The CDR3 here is CASSLDLGRGTGELFF. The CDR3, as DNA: TGCGCCAGCAGCTTGGATTTGGGGCGCGGCACCGGGGAGCTGTTTTTT. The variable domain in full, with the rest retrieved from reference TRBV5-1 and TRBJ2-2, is KAGVTQTPRYLIKTRGQQVTLSCSPISGHRSVSWYQQTPGQGLQFLFEYFSETQRNKGNFPGRFSGRQFSNSRSEMNVSTLELGDSALYLCASSLDLGRGTGELFFGEGSRLTVL.